This entry lists 9 T cell receptor beta chains sequenced from one sample in a study of sequential checkpoint blockade in melanoma. The treatment here: randomized to nivolumab then ipilimumab (arm A) or the reverse (arm B). The protocol was immunoSEQ multiplex PCR, while the TCRdb copy is restricted to in-frame clones and leaves out a portion. Of under 20,000 clones in the sample, under 60% were seen once. The sample here was CD8+ T cells sorted from blood (inferred from file names), taken from a patient given nivolumab and ipilimumab in sequence. All receptors come from a human donor with melanoma.

In this sample, this clone turned up once. The gene calls are TRBV7-3 and TRBJ1-2; D possibly corresponds to TRBD1 (5 bases). Germline values: CDR1 SGHTA, CDR2 FQGTGA. This CDR3 has 14 amino acids. Trimming stripped 2 bases from V and 7 bases from J, with 14 bases between. CDR3 region: CASSLGGGNSGYTF. The CDR3, as DNA: TGTGCCAGCAGCTTAGGGGGAGGCAACAGTGGCTACACCTTC. Variable domain in full (rest from reference TRBV7-3 and TRBJ1-2): GAGVSQTPSNKVTEKGKYVELRCDPISGHTALYWYRQSLGQGPEFLIYFQGTGAADDSGLPNDRFFAVRPEGSVSTLKIQRTERGDSAVYLCASSLGGGNSGYTFGSGTRLTVV.

The chain carries TRBV6-5 and TRBJ2-7; maybe TRBD1 (6 bases). The CDR3 totals 13 residues. Deletions cut 2 bases from V and 3 bases from J, with 8 bases between. CDR1 and CDR2 from the germline V gene are MNHEY and SVGAGI. The CDR3 reads CASSYGTIYEQYF. The DNA for the CDR3 is TGTGCCAGCAGTTACGGGACAATCTACGAGCAGTACTTC.

The rearrangement uses TRBV2 and TRBJ2-1; D is ambiguous. The V end lost 7 bases, the J end lost 4 bases, and 5 bases lay between the germline ends. This CDR3 has 11 residues. CDR1 is SNHLY and CDR2 is FYNNEI in the germline V gene. The chain's CDR3 is CASILYNEQFF. CDR3 in DNA: TGTGCCAGCATACTATACAATGAGCAGTTCTTC.

Written as DNA, the CDR3 is TGTGCCAGCAGCGTAGGAGTCCGGGGAAAATTGAACACCATATATTTT. Protein product: CASSVGVRGKLNTIYF. This chain uses TRBV9 with TRBJ1-3; D unresolved. Germline values: CDR1 SGDLS, CDR2 YYNGEE. This CDR3 has 16 amino acids. The V end was cut by 0 bases, the J end by 7 bases, with 17 bases between.

The J gene is TRBJ1-5, the V gene TRBV23-1, with D uncertain. TRBV23-1 is annotated as an ORF whose role is uncertain. Trimming removed 3 bases from V and 7 bases from J, with 16 bases in between. The CDR3 covers 15 residues. The CDR3 DNA is TGCGCCAGCAGTCAGCCGTTCGAGAAATACCAGCCCCAGCATTTT. Residues: CASSQPFEKYQPQHF.

This clone occurred a few times. The J gene is TRBJ2-7, the V gene TRBV7-9; a weak D match, TRBD2 (6 bases). V shed 3 bases and J shed 6 bases, with 15 bases lying between them. Per germline, CDR1 SEHNR and CDR2 FQNEAQ (reference sequence). The CDR3 length is 14 residues. DNA of the CDR3: TGTGCCAGCAGCTTTGGGGGGTTTCGAGCCGAGCAGTACTTC. Amino acid sequence: CASSFGGFRAEQYF.

The chain employs TRBV5-1 and TRBJ1-1; 7 bases map to TRBD1. CDR1 SGHRS and CDR2 YFSETQ come from the germline V gene. J lost 3 bases, V lost 2 bases, and 4 bases had no gene match. The CDR3 runs to 14 residues. The DNA of the CDR3 is TGCGCCAGCAGCTTTGACAGGGTTGACACTGAAGCTTTCTTT. This encodes CASSFDRVDTEAFF.

This clone was picked up a small number of times. The V and J genes are TRBV5-6 and TRBJ2-2; 8 bases match TRBD1. The CDR3 sequence is 14 residues long. Germline assignment: CDR1 SGHDT and CDR2 YYEEEE. V shed 4 bases and J 5 bases; nucleotides not matched to a gene: 4. This chain's CDR3 is CASSRTGRTGELFF. The CDR3 nucleotides read TGTGCCAGCAGCAGGACAGGGAGAACCGGGGAGCTGTTTTTT. Based on the CDR3 plus reference TRBV5-6 and TRBJ2-2, the full variable domain is DAGVTQSPTHLIKTRGQQVTLRCSPKSGHDTVSWYQQALGQGPQFIFQYYEEEERQRGNFPDRFSGHQFPNYSSELNVNALLLGDSALYLCASSRTGRTGELFFGEGSRLTVL.

This clone was counted a few times. The chain carries TRBV2 and TRBJ2-1; D gene uncertain. CDR3 size: 12 residues. Trimming shortened V by 8 bases and J by 6 bases, and 11 bases separated the two germline ends. Germline assignment: CDR1 SNHLY and CDR2 FYNNEI. CDR3 region: CASRPPSNEQFF. The DNA of the CDR3 is TGTGCCAGCCGTCCCCCGAGCAATGAGCAGTTCTTC.